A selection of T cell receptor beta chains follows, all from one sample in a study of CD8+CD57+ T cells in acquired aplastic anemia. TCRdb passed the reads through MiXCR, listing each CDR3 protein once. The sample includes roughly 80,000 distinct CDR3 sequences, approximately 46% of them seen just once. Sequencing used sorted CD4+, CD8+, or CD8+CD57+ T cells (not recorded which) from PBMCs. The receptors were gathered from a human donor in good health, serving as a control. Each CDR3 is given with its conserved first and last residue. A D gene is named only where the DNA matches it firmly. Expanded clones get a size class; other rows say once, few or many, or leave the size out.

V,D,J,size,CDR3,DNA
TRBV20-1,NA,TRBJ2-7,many,CSARGPTSRGGGAPYEQYF,TGCAGTGCTAGAGGGCCGACATCCCGGGGTGGAGGGGCTCCCTACGAGCAGTACTTC
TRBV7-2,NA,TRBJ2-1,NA,CASSLRLAEQFF,TGTGCCAGCAGCCTTAGGCTAGCGGAGCAGTTCTTC
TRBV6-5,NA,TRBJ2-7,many,CASSKDSTYEQYF,TGTGCCAGCAGCAAAGACAGTACCTACGAGCAGTACTTC
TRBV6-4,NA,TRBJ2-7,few,CAVGGRLSYEQYF,TGTGCCGTCGGGGGGCGGTTGTCCTACGAGCAGTACTTC
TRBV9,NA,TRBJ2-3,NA,CASSVAQYTDTQYF,TGTGCCAGCAGCGTAGCCCAGTACACAGATACGCAGTATTTT
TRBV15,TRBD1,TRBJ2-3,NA,CATLRDRGGTDTQYF,TGTGCCACCCTCCGGGACAGGGGGGGCACAGATACGCAGTATTTT
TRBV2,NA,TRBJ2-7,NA,CASSDQFRSYEQYF,TGTGCCAGCAGTGACCAGTTTCGATCCTACGAGCAGTACTTC
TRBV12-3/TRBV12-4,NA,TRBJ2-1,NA,CASTLGNNPHEQLF,TGTGCCAGCACCCTAGGGAACAATCCCCATGAGCAGCTCTTC
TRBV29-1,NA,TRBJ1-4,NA,CSVGRRNEKLFF,TGCAGCGTTGGACGGCGGAATGAAAAACTGTTTTTT
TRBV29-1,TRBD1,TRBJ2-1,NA,CSGGQENNEQFF,TGCAGCGGCGGACAGGAAAACAATGAGCAGTTCTTC